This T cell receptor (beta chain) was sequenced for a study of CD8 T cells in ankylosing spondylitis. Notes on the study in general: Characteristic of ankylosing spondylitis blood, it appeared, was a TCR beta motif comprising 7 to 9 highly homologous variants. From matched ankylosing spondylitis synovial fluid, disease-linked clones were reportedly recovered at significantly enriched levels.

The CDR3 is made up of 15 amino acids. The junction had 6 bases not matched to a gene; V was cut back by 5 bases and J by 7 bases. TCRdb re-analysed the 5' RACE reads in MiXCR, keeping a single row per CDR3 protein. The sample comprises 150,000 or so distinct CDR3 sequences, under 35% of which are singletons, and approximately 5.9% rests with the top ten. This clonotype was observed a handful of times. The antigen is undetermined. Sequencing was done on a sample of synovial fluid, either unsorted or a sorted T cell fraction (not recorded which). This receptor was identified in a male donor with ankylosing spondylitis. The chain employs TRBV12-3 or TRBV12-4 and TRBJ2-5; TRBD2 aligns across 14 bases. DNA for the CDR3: TGTGCCAGCAGTCCACGGACTAGCGGGGGGATGACCCAGTACTTC. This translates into CASSPRTSGGMTQYF.